The 15 T cell receptor beta chains below come from one sample, sequenced in a study of human T cells and chemical hapten exposure (dated by TCRdb to the early 2020s). The library was prepared using RACE. The sample was run on a NextSeq 500. Starting from the raw public reads, TCRdb applied fastp trimming at Q25, assembled clones with MiXCR and retained in-frame beta chains. Rows are combined by CDR3 protein, so each entry shows the most common genes and DNA. This sample has 150,000 to 200,000 distinct CDR3 sequences in its table, and approximately 14% of those were observed once. The top ten clonotypes cover 1.5% to 2% of the sample. The time point label of this sample denotes: patch test 1, 2 weeks after DPC sensitization. Sample treatment or condition, as interpreted from the label and publication: therapeutic diphenylcyclopropenone sensitization with weekly scalp DPC. The sequencing here drew on whole blood, taken in connection with sensitization to the hapten diphenylcyclopropenone (DPC). These receptors all stem from a woman in her twenties or thirties with alopecia areata. Some clones in this sample may be carry-over from other donors' samples.

V and J are TRBV7-3 and TRBJ1-4; TRBD1 is a possible D gene (5 bases). The V end was cut by 6 bases, the J end by 8 bases, with 16 bases between. Germline V CDR1 and CDR2: SGHTA, FQGTGA. CDR3 size: 14 residues. This CDR3 is CASSRKGRGEKLFF. CDR3 nucleotides: TGTGCCAGCAGTCGTAAGGGGCGAGGGGAAAAACTGTTTTTT.

A few counts support this clonotype. This sequence joins TRBV29-1 and TRBJ2-7; TRBD2 is a possible D gene (7 bases). Trimming left V 7 bases short and J 0 bases short, with 16 bases between. The length of the CDR3 is 14 residues. Germline V gene sequence: CDR1 SQVTM, CDR2 ANQGSEA. CDR3 sequence: CSARGAGSSYEQYF. The CDR3 coding sequence is TGCAGCGCTCGGGGGGCAGGGAGCTCCTACGAGCAGTACTTC.

This clonotype has just a few counts. The gene calls are TRBV14 and TRBJ2-3, with 12 bases fitting TRBD2. The length of the CDR3 is 15 residues. CDR1 is SGHDN, CDR2 FVKESK, per germline. J was trimmed by 2 bases and V by 6 bases; bases with no gene match: 3. CDR3 coding DNA: TGTGCCAGCAGTCGACTAGCGGGGGTCACAGATACGCAGTATTTT. It yields the protein CASSRLAGVTDTQYF. Using reference TRBV14 and TRBJ2-3 for the parts outside the CDR3, the full variable domain is EAGVTQFPSHSVIEKGQTVTLRCDPISGHDNLYWYRRVMGKEIKFLLHFVKESKQDESGMPNNRFLAERTGGTYSTLKVQPAELEDSGVYFCASSRLAGVTDTQYFGPGTRLTVL.

This chain links TRBV29-1 with TRBJ2-1; D ambiguous. CDR3 length: 14 amino acids. Germline V gene lookup returns CDR1 SQVTM and CDR2 ANQGSEA. V shed 7 bases and J shed 6 bases, with 19 bases lying between them. As DNA, the CDR3 is TGCAGCGGTGGCTGGCTAGATGTTAGCAATGAGCAGTTCTTC. This encodes CSGGWLDVSNEQFF.

The chain carries TRBV6-1 and TRBJ2-5; D is undetermined. The CDR3 has 11 residues. Trimming cost V 9 bases and J 1 base, with 6 bases left between them. Germline V CDR1 and CDR2: MNHNS, SASEGT. The CDR3 sequence is CASSIQETQYF. The CDR3 bases are TGTGCCAGTTCGATCCAAGAGACCCAGTACTTC.

This chain connects TRBV7-2 to TRBJ2-7; D is possibly TRBD1 (6 bases). This CDR3 region has 12 residues. Germline CDR1 and CDR2: SGHTA and FQGNSA. V was trimmed by 5 bases and J by 5 bases, leaving 10 bases between them. CDR3 loop: CASSEQGHEQYF. DNA of the CDR3: TGTGCCAGCAGCGAACAGGGCCACGAGCAGTACTTC.

V usage is TRBV30 and J usage is TRBJ1-5, with D tentatively TRBD1 (6 bases). Trimming cost V 2 bases and J 7 bases, with 15 bases left between them. The CDR3 runs 14 residues. Germline V gene sequence: CDR1 GTSNPN, CDR2 SVGIG (reference sequence). The chain's CDR3 is CAWSQGQGGQPQHF. DNA of the CDR3: TGTGCCTGGAGTCAGGGGCAGGGAGGACAGCCCCAGCATTTT.

The rearrangement joins TRBV28 to TRBJ1-5; 11 bases are a match to TRBD1. Germline trimming cut 6 bases from V and 6 bases from J; bases unmatched to any gene: 7. Per the germline V gene, CDR1 is MDHEN and CDR2 is SYDVKM. This CDR3 has 15 amino acids. This CDR3 reads CASRGQGALGQPQHF. The CDR3 DNA reads TGTGCCAGCAGAGGACAGGGGGCGCTCGGTCAGCCCCAGCATTTT.

The CDR3 DNA reads TGCGCCAGCAGCCAAGGGGGACAGGGGGTTACAGATACGCAGTATTTT. It encodes CASSQGGQGVTDTQYF. The chain has TRBV4-3 and TRBJ2-3, with 11 bases fitting TRBD1. J gave up 3 bases and V 1 base, and 3 bases lay outside the gene matches. The CDR3 has 16 amino acids. CDR1 is LGHNA, CDR2 YSLEER, per germline.

This clonotype occurred a few times. The chain carries TRBV6-6 and TRBJ2-7, with 8 bases aligning to TRBD1. The CDR3 consists of 13 residues. The germline V gene encodes CDR1 MNHNY and CDR2 SVGAGI (reference sequence). With V trimmed by 5 bases and J by 5 bases, 5 bases remained unmatched. Written as DNA, the CDR3 is TGTGCCAGCAGTAGGACAGGGTCGGACGAGCAGTACTTC. Translation gives CASSRTGSDEQYF.

The J gene is TRBJ2-3, the V gene TRBV9; 11 bases are shared with TRBD2. Per the germline V gene, CDR1 is SGDLS and CDR2 is YYNGEE. The CDR3 runs 15 residues. The V and J ends lost 4 bases and 4 bases, in that order; junction bases with no gene match: 5. DNA for the CDR3: TGTGCCAGCAGCCCCGGGACTAGCGGACCAGATACGCAGTATTTT. Its translation is CASSPGTSGPDTQYF.

This clonotype occurred once. The chain employs TRBV11-3 and TRBJ2-2, with D perhaps TRBD1 or TRBD2 (5 bases each). The CDR3 totals 14 residues. V was shortened by 5 bases and J by 4 bases, with 11 bases between the two germline ends. Germline V gives CDR1 SGHNT, CDR2 YENEEA. Here the CDR3 reads CASSLGVGTGELFF. CDR3 DNA: TGTGCCAGCAGCCTGGGGGTTGGCACCGGGGAGCTGTTTTTT.

This clonotype was counted only a few times. The chain employs TRBV7-2 and TRBJ2-5; unclear D gene. The CDR3 length is 13 residues. The V gene's germline CDR1 is SGHTA and CDR2 FQGNSA. The V end was cut by 7 bases, the J end by 1 base, with 10 bases between. CDR3 bases: TGTGCCAGCACCTCACACCCCCAAGAGACCCAGTACTTC. Translated, it gives CASTSHPQETQYF.

This clonotype came up a few times. The chain joins TRBV12-3 or TRBV12-4 to TRBJ1-3; D call uncertain. Trimming left V 10 bases short and J 2 bases short, with 12 bases between. The CDR3 consists of 13 residues. The CDR3 protein is CATTGRAGNTIYF. The CDR3, as DNA: TGTGCCACCACGGGAAGGGCTGGAAACACCATATATTTT.

A few counts support this clonotype. Here the CDR3 reads CASSVNFPGQGYNEQFF. In DNA, the CDR3 is TGCGCCAGCAGCGTGAATTTTCCGGGACAGGGCTACAATGAGCAGTTCTTC. The rearrangement joins TRBV5-1 to TRBJ2-1; 9 nucleotides match TRBD1. The CDR3 is 17 residues long. CDR1 and CDR2 from the germline V gene are SGHRS and YFSETQ. V was clipped by 4 bases and J by 3 bases; unmatched bases: 11. Full variable domain (rest looked up from reference TRBV5-1 and TRBJ2-1): KAGVTQTPRYLIKTRGQQVTLSCSPISGHRSVSWYQQTPGQGLQFLFEYFSETQRNKGNFPGRFSGRQFSNSRSEMNVSTLELGDSALYLCASSVNFPGQGYNEQFFGPGTRLTVL.